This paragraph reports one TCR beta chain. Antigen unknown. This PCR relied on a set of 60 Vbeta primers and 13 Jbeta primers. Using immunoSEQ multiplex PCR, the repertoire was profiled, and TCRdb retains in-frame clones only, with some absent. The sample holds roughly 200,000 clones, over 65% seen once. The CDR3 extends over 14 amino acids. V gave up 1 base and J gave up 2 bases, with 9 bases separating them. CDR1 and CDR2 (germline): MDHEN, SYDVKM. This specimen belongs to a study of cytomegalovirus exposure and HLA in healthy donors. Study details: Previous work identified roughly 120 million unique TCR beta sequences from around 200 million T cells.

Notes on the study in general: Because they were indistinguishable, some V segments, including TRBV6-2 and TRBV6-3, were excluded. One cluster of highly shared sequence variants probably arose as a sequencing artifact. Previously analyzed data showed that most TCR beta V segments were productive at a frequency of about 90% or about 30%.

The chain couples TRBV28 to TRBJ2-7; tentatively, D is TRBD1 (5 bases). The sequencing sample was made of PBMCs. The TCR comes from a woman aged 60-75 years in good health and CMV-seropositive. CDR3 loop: CASSLSTQAYEQYF. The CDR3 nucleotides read TGTGCCAGCAGTTTATCCACACAGGCCTACGAGCAGTACTTC.